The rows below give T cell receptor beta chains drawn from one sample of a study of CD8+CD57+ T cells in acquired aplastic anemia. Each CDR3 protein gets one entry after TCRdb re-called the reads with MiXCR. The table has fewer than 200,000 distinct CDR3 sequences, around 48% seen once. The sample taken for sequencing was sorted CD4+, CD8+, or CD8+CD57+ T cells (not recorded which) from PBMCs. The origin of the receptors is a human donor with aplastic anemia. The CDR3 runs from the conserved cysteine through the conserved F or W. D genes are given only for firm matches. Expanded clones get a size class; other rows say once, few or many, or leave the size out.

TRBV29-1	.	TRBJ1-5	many	TGCAGCGTTACCGGGACTGACCCCAATCAGCCCCAGCATTTT	CSVTGTDPNQPQHF
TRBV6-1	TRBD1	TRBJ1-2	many	TGTGCCAGCAGTGTGTTGCCGGGACAGTTTAACTATGGCTACACCTTC	CASSVLPGQFNYGYTF
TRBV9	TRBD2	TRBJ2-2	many	TGTGCCAGCAGCCCCCGGACTAGCACCGGGGAGCTGTTTTTT	CASSPRTSTGELFF
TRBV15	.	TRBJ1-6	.	TGTGCCACCAGCAGCACAGAGCTTAGTAATTCACCCCTCCACTTT	CATSSTELSNSPLHF
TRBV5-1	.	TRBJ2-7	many	TGCGCCAGCCAGGACGGGGGCGGGTTGGACGAGCAGTACTTC	CASQDGGGLDEQYF
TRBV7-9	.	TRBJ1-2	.	TGTGCCAGCAGCGTCAGTTCTACAGATGGCTACACCTTC	CASSVSSTDGYTF
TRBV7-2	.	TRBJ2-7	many	TGTGCCAGCAGCTCTACTCCGGGTCGTTCCTACGAGCAGTACTTC	CASSSTPGRSYEQYF
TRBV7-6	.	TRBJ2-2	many	TGTGCCAGCAGCCAACGGGGGACCGGGGAGCTGTTTTTT	CASSQRGTGELFF
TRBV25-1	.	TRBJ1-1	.	TGTGCCAGCAGTGAAGCCGGACGAGGGGGTTTCACTGGAGCTTTCTTT	CASSEAGRGGFTGAFF
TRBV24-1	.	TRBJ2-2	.	TGTGCCACCAGTGATTTGTCCAGGGAACCAACCGGGGAGCTGTTTTTT	CATSDLSREPTGELFF
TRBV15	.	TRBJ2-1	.	TGTGCCACCAGCACGGACCCAGGGACATCCGGTCATGAGCAGTTCTTC	CATSTDPGTSGHEQFF
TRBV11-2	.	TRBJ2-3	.	TGTGCCAGCAGCCTATCCGGGCCCCCGCAGGCAGATACGCAGTATTTT	CASSLSGPPQADTQYF